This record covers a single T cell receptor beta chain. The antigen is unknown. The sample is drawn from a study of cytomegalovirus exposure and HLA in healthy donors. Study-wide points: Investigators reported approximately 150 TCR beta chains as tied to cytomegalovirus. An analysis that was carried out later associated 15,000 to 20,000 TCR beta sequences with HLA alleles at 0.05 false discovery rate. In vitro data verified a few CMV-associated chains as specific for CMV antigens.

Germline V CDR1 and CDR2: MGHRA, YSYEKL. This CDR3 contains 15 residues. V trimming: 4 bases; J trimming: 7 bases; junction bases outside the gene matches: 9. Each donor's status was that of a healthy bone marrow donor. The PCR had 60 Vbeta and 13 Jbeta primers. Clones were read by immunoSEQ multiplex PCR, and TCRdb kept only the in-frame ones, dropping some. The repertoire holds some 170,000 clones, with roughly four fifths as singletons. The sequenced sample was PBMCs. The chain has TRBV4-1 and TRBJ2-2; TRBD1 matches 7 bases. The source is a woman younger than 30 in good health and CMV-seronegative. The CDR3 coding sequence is TGCGCCAGCAGCCCTGCGACAGGGTTGGTCGGGGAGCTGTTTTTT. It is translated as CASSPATGLVGELFF.